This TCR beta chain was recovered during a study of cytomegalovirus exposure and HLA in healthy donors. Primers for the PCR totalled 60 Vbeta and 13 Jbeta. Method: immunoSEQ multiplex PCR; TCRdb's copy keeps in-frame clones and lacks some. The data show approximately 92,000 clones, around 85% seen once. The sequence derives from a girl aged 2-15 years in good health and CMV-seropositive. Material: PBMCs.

The CDR3 bases are TGTGCCACCCGTACTAGCGTGACCGGGGAGCTGTTTTTT. Amino acid sequence: CATRTSVTGELFF. The genes are TRBV10-3 and TRBJ2-2; TRBD2 matches at 7 bases. Germline lookup yields CDR1 ENHRY and CDR2 SYGVKD. This CDR3 has 13 residues. The V segment lost 10 bases and the J segment 5 bases; nucleotides outside the gene matches: 7.